The 30 T cell receptor beta chains presented below share a single source sample, sequenced in a study of cytomegalovirus exposure and HLA in healthy donors. Sequenced by immunoSEQ multiplex PCR; TCRdb stores in-frame clones only, minus some. Among about 160,000 clones listed, 86% were seen once. The sequenced sample was PBMCs. These receptors came from a woman aged 25 to 45 in good health and CMV-seronegative.

The chain is built from TRBV29-1 and TRBJ1-1; no reliable D call. Germline V lookup: CDR1 SQVTM, CDR2 ANQGSEA. The CDR3 is 11 residues long. V lost 7 bases and J lost 1, with 7 bases in between. The CDR3 DNA reads TGCAGCGAAACAGAGAACACTGAAGCTTTCTTT. Its translation is CSETENTEAFF. The whole variable domain, remainder taken from reference TRBV29-1 and TRBJ1-1, is SAVISQKPSRDICQRGTSLTIQCQVDSQVTMMFWYRQQPGQSLTLIATANQGSEATYESGFVIDKFPISRPNLTFSTLTVSNMSPEDSSIYLCSETENTEAFFGQGTRLTVV.

This clone has only a few counts. The V call is TRBV18, the J call TRBJ1-2, with D possibly TRBD1 on 6 matching bases. Trimming stripped 5 bases from V and 6 bases from J, with 13 bases between. Germline V gene lookup returns CDR1 KGHSH and CDR2 LQKENI. This CDR3 region has 13 residues. CDR3 sequence: CASSGGQVDGYTF. As DNA, the CDR3 is TGTGCCAGCTCAGGGGGCCAAGTTGATGGCTACACCTTC.

The chain is built from TRBV4-1 and TRBJ2-1; TRBD2 agrees at 8 bases. The germline gives CDR1 MGHRA, CDR2 YSYEKL. Trimming at V came to 4 bases and at J to 5 bases, leaving 4 bases not matched to a gene. This CDR3 comprises 14 residues. CDR3 bases: TGCGCCAGCAGCCTACTAGCGGAAAACAATGAGCAGTTCTTC. It codes for CASSLLAENNEQFF.

Of note for this clone: A much larger clonotype is one base distant, so this may be a read error. The rearrangement uses TRBV9 and TRBJ1-1; D remains ambiguous. The V end was cut by 2 bases, the J end by 0 bases, with 5 bases between. The CDR3 sequence is 13 residues long. CDR1 SGDLS and CDR2 YYNGEE come from the germline V gene. Here the CDR3 DNA reads TGTGCCAGCAGCGTTACAGTGAACACTGAAGCTTTCTTT. Protein sequence: CASSVTVNTEAFF.

V usage is TRBV2 and J usage is TRBJ1-5; no reliable D call. Between the trimmed V and J ends, which lost 8 bases and 0 bases, there was a span of 8 bases. The CDR3 length is 13 residues. In germline, CDR1 is SNHLY, CDR2 FYNNEI. As DNA, the CDR3 is TGTGCCAGCTGGGGTAGTAGCAATCAGCCCCAGCATTTT. Protein: CASWGSSNQPQHF.

The rearrangement uses TRBV5-1 and TRBJ1-6, with 8 bases aligning to TRBD1. The CDR3 runs to 15 residues. After removal of 5 bases from V and 6 bases from J, the junction contained 7 bases not matched to a gene. In germline, CDR1 is SGHRS, CDR2 YFSETQ. CDR3 loop: CASRSRGRGNSPLHF. Here the CDR3 DNA reads TGCGCCAGCAGGTCCAGGGGGCGCGGTAATTCACCCCTCCACTTT.

The chain employs TRBV4-2 and TRBJ1-1; D gene ambiguous. Trimming took 0 bases from V and 0 from J, leaving 2 bases between them. The CDR3 has 13 residues. Germline V CDR1 and CDR2: LGHNA, YNFKEQ. Here the CDR3 DNA reads TGTGCCAGCAGCCAAGAATTGAACACTGAAGCTTTCTTT. Amino acids: CASSQELNTEAFF.

This clone was seen just once. V usage is TRBV7-6 and J usage is TRBJ2-5, with 8 bases lining up with TRBD1. The germline V gene has CDR1 SGHVS and CDR2 FNYEAQ. The length of the CDR3 is 16 residues. J was trimmed by 4 bases and V by 1 base; bases with no gene match: 8. The CDR3 protein is CASSLGTGNNPETQYF. The CDR3, as DNA: TGTGCCAGCAGCTTAGGGACAGGGAACAACCCAGAGACCCAGTACTTC.

This chain joins TRBV7-9 and TRBJ2-3; D possibly corresponds to TRBD1 (6 bases). The CDR3 runs to 17 residues. Germline CDR1 is SEHNR and CDR2 is FQNEAQ (reference sequence). V dropped 0 bases and J dropped 1 base, with 14 bases sitting between them. The CDR3 is CASSLARAAGGTDTQYF. DNA for the CDR3: TGTGCCAGCAGCTTAGCCCGAGCGGCAGGGGGCACAGATACGCAGTATTTT.

J is TRBJ1-1 and V is TRBV7-3, with D possibly matching TRBD1 (6 bases). The V gene's germline CDR1 is SGHTA and CDR2 FQGTGA. The CDR3 extends over 14 amino acids. The V end lost 5 bases, the J end lost 4 bases, and 14 bases lay between the germline ends. CDR3 in amino acids: CASSEGRGSTEAFF. The CDR3 region has the DNA TGTGCCAGCAGCGAAGGCAGGGGCAGCACTGAAGCTTTCTTT.

The V call is TRBV7-9, the J call TRBJ2-7; 8 bases line up with TRBD2. After removal of 5 bases from V and 7 bases from J, the junction contained 4 bases not matched to a gene. This CDR3 spans 12 amino acids. Germline V lookup: CDR1 SEHNR, CDR2 FQNEAQ (reference sequence). This CDR3 is CASSPTGGEQYF. The CDR3 DNA is TGTGCCAGCAGCCCAACGGGAGGGGAGCAGTACTTC.

About this clone: This specimen includes other DNA sequences encoding the same CDR3. The rearrangement uses TRBV5-1 and TRBJ1-3, with D hard to call. Germline CDR1 SGHRS, CDR2 YFSETQ. There are 14 residues in the CDR3. V was cut by 0 bases and J by 0 bases, with 4 bases left in between. CDR3 residues: CASSLEGSGNTIYF. CDR3 nucleotide sequence: TGCGCCAGCAGCTTGGAGGGCTCTGGAAACACCATATATTTT.

The rearrangement links TRBV9 to TRBJ2-3; D unresolved. This CDR3 has 11 amino acids. Germline loops: CDR1 SGDLS, CDR2 YYNGEE. Deletions cut 0 bases from V and 5 bases from J, with 1 base between. CDR3 loop: CASSVGDTQYF. The CDR3, as DNA: TGTGCCAGCAGCGTAGGAGATACGCAGTATTTT.

The chain employs TRBV19 and TRBJ2-1; no firm D call. The CDR3 is 11 amino acids. Germline V gene data show CDR1 as LNHDA and CDR2 as SQIVND (reference sequence). Trimming cost V 5 bases and J 4 bases, with 3 bases left between them. Here the CDR3 reads CASSQYNEQFF. DNA for the CDR3: TGTGCCAGTAGTCAGTACAATGAGCAGTTCTTC.

The chain joins TRBV5-4 to TRBJ1-3, with TRBD1 matching over 7 bases. The CDR3 has 14 residues. CDR1 is SGHNT and CDR2 is YYREEE in the germline V gene (reference sequence). V dropped 5 bases and J dropped 2; count of bases not matched to a gene: 4. The CDR3 nucleotides read TGTGCCAGCAGGGCGACAGGGCCTGGAAACACCATATATTTT. Its protein is CASRATGPGNTIYF.

V and J are TRBV4-2 and TRBJ2-2; 12 nucleotides match TRBD1. The CDR3 has 17 residues. CDR1 and CDR2 from the germline V gene are LGHNA and YNFKEQ. V lost 4 bases, J lost 3 bases, and 6 bases stayed unmatched. Written as DNA, the CDR3 is TGTGCCAGCAGCCTTGGGACAGGGGGCATCGACACCGGGGAGCTGTTTTTT. Translating it yields CASSLGTGGIDTGELFF.

The chain uses TRBV27 and TRBJ2-3; perhaps TRBD1 as D (5 bases). Germline V gene lookup returns CDR1 MNHEY and CDR2 SMNVEV (reference sequence). V was clipped by 3 bases and J by 2 bases, with 9 bases between them. This CDR3 spans 14 amino acids. In DNA, the CDR3 is TGTGCCAGCAGTTTTCAGGGCCACACAGATACGCAGTATTTT. This sequence encodes CASSFQGHTDTQYF.

The genes are TRBV9 and TRBJ2-3, with D unresolved. Deletions cut 3 bases from V and 0 bases from J, with 14 bases between. This CDR3 spans 16 amino acids. Looked up from germline, CDR1 is SGDLS and CDR2 is YYNGEE. The CDR3 DNA sequence: TGTGCCAGCAGCGAGACGGACGGCTTAAGCACAGATACGCAGTATTTT. Translating gives CASSETDGLSTDTQYF.

This clone was detected only a few times. The rearrangement joins TRBV30 to TRBJ1-5, with no clear D. The V end lost 2 bases, the J end lost 3 bases, and 8 bases lay between the germline ends. This CDR3 comprises 13 residues. The germline V gene encodes CDR1 GTSNPN and CDR2 SVGIG (reference sequence). In nucleotides, the CDR3 is TGTGCCTGGAGTTACGACCTCAATCAGCCCCAGCATTTT. Translated, it gives CAWSYDLNQPQHF.

The chain has TRBV5-6 and TRBJ1-3, with TRBD1 matching 7 bases. The CDR3 has 15 amino acids. V trimming: 4 bases; J trimming: 2 bases; junction bases outside the gene matches: 6. Germline lookup yields CDR1 SGHDT and CDR2 YYEEEE. The CDR3, as DNA: TGTGCCAGCAGCCCCGGGACAGCAGCTGGAAACACCATATATTTT. Its protein product is CASSPGTAAGNTIYF.

The chain combines TRBV5-1 with TRBJ2-7; 9 bases agree with TRBD2. The CDR3 runs 14 residues. The germline V gene encodes CDR1 SGHRS and CDR2 YFSETQ. V shed 3 bases, J shed 5 bases, and the junction held 6 bases outside the gene matches. The CDR3 reads CASSSLSGSNEQYF. CDR3 bases: TGCGCCAGCAGCTCCCTTAGCGGGAGCAACGAGCAGTACTTC.

The chain couples TRBV5-6 to TRBJ2-7; D is unclear. The CDR3 has 14 amino acids. V shed 4 bases and J shed 2 bases, with 13 bases lying between them. The germline V gene encodes CDR1 SGHDT and CDR2 YYEEEE. The CDR3 reads CASSPGLTAYEQYF. CDR3 bases: TGTGCCAGCAGCCCCGGGCTCACCGCCTACGAGCAGTACTTC.

V gene TRBV6-1 combines with J gene TRBJ1-1, with a possible D match to TRBD1 (5 bases). This CDR3 has 15 residues. The germline gives CDR1 MNHNS, CDR2 SASEGT. Trimming shortened V by 5 bases and J by 0 bases, and 13 bases separated the two germline ends. The DNA of the CDR3 is TGTGCCAGCAGTCAAAAGACAGTCATGAACACTGAAGCTTTCTTT. Protein: CASSQKTVMNTEAFF.

In this sample, this clone turned up a few times. The V and J genes are TRBV4-1 and TRBJ1-2; D ambiguous. Germline V gives CDR1 MGHRA, CDR2 YSYEKL. Trimming left V 1 base short and J 2 bases short, with 8 bases between. The CDR3 consists of 14 residues. In DNA, the CDR3 is TGCGCCAGCAGCCAAGTGCTAGGGAACTATGGCTACACCTTC. The encoded protein is CASSQVLGNYGYTF.

The gene calls are TRBV7-9 and TRBJ1-5; TRBD1 matches at 7 bases. The CDR3 loop spans 14 amino acids. V was pared by 3 bases and J by 4 bases, with 3 bases of the junction left unmatched. The germline V gene encodes CDR1 SEHNR and CDR2 FQNEAQ (reference sequence). The CDR3 here is CASSFRDSNQPQHF. In DNA, the CDR3 is TGTGCCAGCAGCTTCCGGGACAGTAATCAGCCCCAGCATTTT. The full variable domain, in which reference TRBV7-9 and TRBJ1-5 provide the parts outside the CDR3, is DTGVSQNPRHKITKRGQNVTFRCDPISEHNRLYWYRQTLGQGPEFLTYFQNEAQLEKSRLLSDRFSAERPKGSFSTLEIQRTEQGDSAMYLCASSFRDSNQPQHFGDGTRLSIL.

The chain employs TRBV2 and TRBJ2-5; no clear D. V lost 7 bases, J lost 7 bases, and 13 bases lay in between. Germline V lookup: CDR1 SNHLY, CDR2 FYNNEI. The length of the CDR3 is 12 residues. For the CDR3, the DNA is TGTGCCAGCACGGCGAGGATGGGGACCCAGTACTTC. Encoded protein: CASTARMGTQYF. The variable domain in full, completed from reference TRBV2 and TRBJ2-5, reads EPEVTQTPSHQVTQMGQEVILRCVPISNHLYFYWYRQILGQKVEFLVSFYNNEISEKSEIFDDQFSVERPDGSNFTLKIRSTKLEDSAMYFCASTARMGTQYFGPGTRLLVL.

CDR3 amino acids: CASSFSGTGAEKLFF. The CDR3 DNA reads as TGCGCCAGCAGCTTCTCCGGGACAGGGGCAGAAAAACTGTTTTTT. The genes are TRBV5-1 and TRBJ1-4; 10 nucleotides agree with TRBD1. The CDR3 covers 15 residues. V gave up 2 bases and J gave up 8 bases; unmatched junction bases: 6. Germline lookup yields CDR1 SGHRS and CDR2 YFSETQ.

This clone appeared a few times. V is TRBV7-9 and J is TRBJ2-5, with D perhaps TRBD1 or TRBD2 (5 bases each). V was cut by 5 bases and J by 5 bases, with 9 bases left in between. The CDR3 is made up of 12 amino acids. From germline, CDR1 is SEHNR and CDR2 FQNEAQ (reference sequence). CDR3 nucleotides: TGTGCCAGCAGCCCGAGGGGTGAGACCCAGTACTTC. It is translated as CASSPRGETQYF.

The J gene is TRBJ2-3, the V gene TRBV29-1; D remains unclear. This CDR3 comprises 12 residues. The germline gives CDR1 SQVTM, CDR2 ANQGSEA. Trimming shortened V by 6 bases and J by 1 base, and 8 bases separated the two germline ends. The CDR3 protein is CSVSKRTDTQYF. In nucleotides, the CDR3 is TGCAGCGTGAGTAAGCGCACAGATACGCAGTATTTT.

This chain uses TRBV5-1 with TRBJ1-2, with unresolved D. The CDR3 runs to 13 residues. V lost 0 bases, J lost 1 base, and 4 bases lay in between. The germline gives CDR1 SGHRS, CDR2 YFSETQ. The CDR3 region is CASSLVDNYGYTF. CDR3 in DNA: TGCGCCAGCAGCTTGGTTGATAACTATGGCTACACCTTC. The whole variable domain, remainder taken from reference TRBV5-1 and TRBJ1-2, is KAGVTQTPRYLIKTRGQQVTLSCSPISGHRSVSWYQQTPGQGLQFLFEYFSETQRNKGNFPGRFSGRQFSNSRSEMNVSTLELGDSALYLCASSLVDNYGYTFGSGTRLTVV.